A selection of T cell receptor beta chains follows, all from one sample in a study of blood T cell repertoires in COVID-19. Using immunoSEQ multiplex PCR, the repertoire was profiled, and TCRdb retains in-frame clones only, with some absent. The top ten clones hold around 0.95% of a sample with 300,000 to 400,000 clones, over 75% of them seen once. Source material: PBMCs or T cells enriched from blood (not recorded which). These TCRs come from a woman in her thirties with acute COVID-19. Both conserved end residues are trimmed from each CDR3. Fields, in order: V gene, J gene, D gene, CDR3 protein. The D gene is left open where the match is weak.

v_call: TRBV5-5
j_call: TRBJ1-6
d_call: TRBD1
cdr3_aa: ASNRQGTTGSPLH

v_call: TRBV6-1
j_call: TRBJ2-1
d_call: NA
cdr3_aa: ASSEAWQYLRF

v_call: TRBV5-1
j_call: TRBJ1-1
d_call: TRBD1
cdr3_aa: ASSWGTANTEAF

v_call: TRBV29-1
j_call: TRBJ1-5
d_call: NA
cdr3_aa: SVAGSRGNQPQH

v_call: TRBV7-2
j_call: TRBJ2-7
d_call: NA
cdr3_aa: ASSLGPLRSQQY

v_call: TRBV21-1
j_call: TRBJ1-2
d_call: NA
cdr3_aa: ASSKAVVRRGRTNYGYT

v_call: TRBV19
j_call: TRBJ1-1
d_call: TRBD1
cdr3_aa: ASSKDREGTEAF

v_call: TRBV5-1
j_call: TRBJ1-2
d_call: TRBD1
cdr3_aa: ASSLQGATYGYT

v_call: TRBV28
j_call: TRBJ1-2
d_call: NA
cdr3_aa: ASSLSTGSASGYT

v_call: TRBV5-8
j_call: TRBJ2-1
d_call: TRBD1
cdr3_aa: ASSSGQGIREQF

v_call: TRBV5-6
j_call: TRBJ2-7
d_call: NA
cdr3_aa: ASSPISHHRGSYEQY

v_call: TRBV5-1
j_call: TRBJ1-5
d_call: NA
cdr3_aa: ASSLAGTNQPQH

v_call: TRBV24-1
j_call: TRBJ1-2
d_call: NA
cdr3_aa: ATSDSYSGDHGYT

v_call: TRBV29-1
j_call: TRBJ1-1
d_call: NA
cdr3_aa: SVVQSRNTEAF

v_call: TRBV6-1
j_call: TRBJ1-2
d_call: NA
cdr3_aa: ASSEEGRGTYGYT

v_call: TRBV7-9
j_call: TRBJ2-7
d_call: TRBD2
cdr3_aa: ASSPGGGAGTYEQY

v_call: TRBV24-1
j_call: TRBJ1-2
d_call: TRBD1
cdr3_aa: ATSDPTDRDVGYT

v_call: TRBV27
j_call: TRBJ1-1
d_call: TRBD1
cdr3_aa: ASRDRGSTEAF

v_call: TRBV11-2
j_call: TRBJ2-1
d_call: NA
cdr3_aa: ASSFGPGRSGNEQF

v_call: TRBV30
j_call: TRBJ1-4
d_call: NA
cdr3_aa: AWRPPGWWEKLF